The TCR beta chain described here comes from a study of CD8 T cells in Susac syndrome. CDR3 length: 11 residues. CDR1 is DFQATT and CDR2 is SNEGSKA in the germline V gene (reference sequence). V lost 7 bases to trimming and J lost 0 bases, with 4 bases between them. TCR beta sequences were obtained from blood CD8+ and CD4+ T cells. TEMRA cells were FACS-enriched, while CD8+ and CD4+ T cells were negatively isolated. Random hexamers were used to reverse transcribe 0.5 to 1 ug of RNA. In TCRdb, the immunoSEQ multiplex PCR reads were re-called with MiXCR into one record per CDR3 protein. This sample yields about 170,000 distinct CDR3 sequences, of which approximately 95% are seen a single time; 0.1% to 0.15% belongs to the top ten. For this clonotype: The antigen is not known.

Study-wide findings and caveats: Individuals included in the TCR sequencing and HLA analysis were acknowledged by the study to be relatively few in number.

Sequenced material: CD4+ T cells from PBMCs. The V and J genes are TRBV20-1 and TRBJ2-4; D unresolved. The TCR comes from a human donor with Susac syndrome. The CDR3 reads CSGLAKNIQYF. The CDR3 nucleotides are TGCAGTGGGCTAGCCAAAAACATTCAGTACTTC.